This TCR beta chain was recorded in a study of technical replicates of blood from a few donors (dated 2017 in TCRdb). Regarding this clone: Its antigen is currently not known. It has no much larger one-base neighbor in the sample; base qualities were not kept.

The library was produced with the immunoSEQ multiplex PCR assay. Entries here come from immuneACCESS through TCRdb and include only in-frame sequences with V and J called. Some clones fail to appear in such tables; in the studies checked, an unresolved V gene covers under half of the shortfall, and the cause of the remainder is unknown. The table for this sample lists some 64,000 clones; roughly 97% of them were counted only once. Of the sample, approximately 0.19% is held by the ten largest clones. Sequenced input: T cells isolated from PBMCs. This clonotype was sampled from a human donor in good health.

The CDR3 region has the sequence CASSLRSGSSNEQFF. The base sequence is TGTGCCAGCAGCTTAAGAAGCGGGAGTAGCAATGAGCAGTTCTTC. The chain is encoded by TRBV5-4 joined to TRBJ2-1; a stretch of 8 junction bases matches TRBD2. V is cut back by 2 bases and J by 6 bases, with 7 bases in the junction unmatched. Per the germline V gene (reference sequence), SGHNT is the CDR1 and YYREEE is the CDR2. From its cysteine to its phenylalanine, the CDR3 spans 15 amino acids. Of all the DNA, just the CDR3 is kept, 45 bases in frame from base 1.